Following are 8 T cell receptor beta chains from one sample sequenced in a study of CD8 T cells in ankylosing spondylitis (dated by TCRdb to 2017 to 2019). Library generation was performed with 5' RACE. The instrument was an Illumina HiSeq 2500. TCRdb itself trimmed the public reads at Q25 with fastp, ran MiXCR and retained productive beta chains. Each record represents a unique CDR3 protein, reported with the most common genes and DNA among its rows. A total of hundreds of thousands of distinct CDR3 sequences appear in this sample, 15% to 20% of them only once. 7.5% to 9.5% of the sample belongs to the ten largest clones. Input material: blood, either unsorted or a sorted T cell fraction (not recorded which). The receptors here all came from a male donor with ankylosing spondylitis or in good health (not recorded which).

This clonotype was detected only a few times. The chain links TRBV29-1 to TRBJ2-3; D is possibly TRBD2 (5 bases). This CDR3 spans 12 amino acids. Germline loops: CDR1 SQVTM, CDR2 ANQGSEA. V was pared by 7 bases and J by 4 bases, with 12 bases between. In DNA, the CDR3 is TGCAGCGCTGGGAGAGAGGCAGATACGCAGTATTTT. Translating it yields CSAGREADTQYF.

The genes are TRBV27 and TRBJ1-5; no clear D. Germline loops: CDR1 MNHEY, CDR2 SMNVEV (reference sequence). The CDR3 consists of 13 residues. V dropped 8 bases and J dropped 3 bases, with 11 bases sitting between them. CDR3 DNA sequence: TGTGCCAGCTTTTTGGCCCACAATCAGCCCCAGCATTTT. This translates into CASFLAHNQPQHF.

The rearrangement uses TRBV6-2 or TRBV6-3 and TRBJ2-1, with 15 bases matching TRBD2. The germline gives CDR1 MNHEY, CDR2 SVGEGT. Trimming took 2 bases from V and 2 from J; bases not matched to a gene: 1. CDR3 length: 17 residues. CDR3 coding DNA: TGTGCCAGCAGTTACAGGACTAGCGGGGGGGCCTACAATGAGCAGTTCTTC. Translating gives CASSYRTSGGAYNEQFF.

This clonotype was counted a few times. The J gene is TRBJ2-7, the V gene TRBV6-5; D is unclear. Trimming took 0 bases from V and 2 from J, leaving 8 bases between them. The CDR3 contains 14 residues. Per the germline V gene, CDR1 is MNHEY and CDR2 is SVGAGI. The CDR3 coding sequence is TGTGCCAGCAGTTACTCCGGAAGCGCCTACGAGCAGTACGTC. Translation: CASSYSGSAYEQYV.

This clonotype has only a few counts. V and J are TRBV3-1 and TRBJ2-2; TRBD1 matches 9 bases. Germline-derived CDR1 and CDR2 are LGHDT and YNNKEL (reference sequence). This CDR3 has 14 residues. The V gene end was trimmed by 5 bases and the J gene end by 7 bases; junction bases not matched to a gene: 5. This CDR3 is CASSYGTGFGELFF. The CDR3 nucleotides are TGTGCCAGCAGCTACGGGACAGGGTTCGGGGAGCTGTTTTTT.

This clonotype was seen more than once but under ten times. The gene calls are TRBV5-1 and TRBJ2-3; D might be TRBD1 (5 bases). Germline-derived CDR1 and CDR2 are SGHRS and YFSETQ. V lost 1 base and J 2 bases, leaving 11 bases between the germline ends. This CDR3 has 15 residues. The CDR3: CASSLSLGVTDTQYF. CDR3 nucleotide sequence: TGCGCCAGCAGCTTGTCTCTAGGGGTCACAGATACGCAGTATTTT.

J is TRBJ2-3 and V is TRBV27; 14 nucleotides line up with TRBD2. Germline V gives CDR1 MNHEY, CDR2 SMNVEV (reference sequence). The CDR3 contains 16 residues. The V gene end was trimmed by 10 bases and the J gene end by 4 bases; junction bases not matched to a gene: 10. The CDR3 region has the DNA TGTGCCACCCGGGGACTAGCGGGAGCATCGCCAGATACGCAGTATTTT. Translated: CATRGLAGASPDTQYF.

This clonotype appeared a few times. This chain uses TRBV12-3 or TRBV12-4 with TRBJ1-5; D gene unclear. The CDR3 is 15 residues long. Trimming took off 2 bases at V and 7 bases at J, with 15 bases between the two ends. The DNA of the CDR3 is TGTGCCAGCAGTTTATCGAATGCGGGCCTACAGCCCCAGCATTTT. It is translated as CASSLSNAGLQPQHF.